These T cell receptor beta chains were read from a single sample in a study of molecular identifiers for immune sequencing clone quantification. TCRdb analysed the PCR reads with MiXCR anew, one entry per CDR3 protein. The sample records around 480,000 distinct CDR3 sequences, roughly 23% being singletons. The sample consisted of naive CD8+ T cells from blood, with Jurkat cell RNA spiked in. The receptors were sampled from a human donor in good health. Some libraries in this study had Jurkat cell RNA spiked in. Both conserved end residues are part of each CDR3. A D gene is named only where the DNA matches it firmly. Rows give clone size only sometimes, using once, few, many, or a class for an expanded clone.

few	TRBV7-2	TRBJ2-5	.	TGTGCCAGCAGCTTAGGGATAGGGAGGGAGACCCAGTACTTC	CASSLGIGRETQYF
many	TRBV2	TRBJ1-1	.	TGTGCCAGCACCGAGGAGACACCCTACACTGAAGCTTTCTTT	CASTEETPYTEAFF
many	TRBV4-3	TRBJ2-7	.	TGCGCCAGCAGCCAAGATTCGGGACCAGCCTCCTACGAGCAGTACTTC	CASSQDSGPASYEQYF
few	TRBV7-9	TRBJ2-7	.	TGTGCCAGCAGCTTAAGCAGGCCGGGGCTCGAGCAGTACTTC	CASSLSRPGLEQYF
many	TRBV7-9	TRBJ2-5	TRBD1	TGTGCCAGCAGCCCCCCCACAGGGGCCCAAGAGACCCAGTACTTC	CASSPPTGAQETQYF
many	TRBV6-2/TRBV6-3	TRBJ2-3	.	TGTGCCAGCAGTTACTCGGTGGAGGCCAGCTCAACAGATACGCAGTATTTT	CASSYSVEASSTDTQYF
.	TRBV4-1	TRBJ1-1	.	TGCGCCAGCAGCCCAAAGAGGGGGTCCACTGAAGCTTTCTTT	CASSPKRGSTEAFF
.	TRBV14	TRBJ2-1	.	TGTGCCAGCAGCCAAGTAAACCAGAACAATGAGCAGCTCTTC	CASSQVNQNNEQLF
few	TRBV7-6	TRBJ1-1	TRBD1	TGTGCCAGCAGCCCCGGGACAGGGGGCGCCTACACTGAAGCTTTCTTT	CASSPGTGGAYTEAFF
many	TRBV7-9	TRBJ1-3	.	TGTGCCAGCAGCGTGGGACTGCCTCCTGGAAACACCATATATTTT	CASSVGLPPGNTIYF
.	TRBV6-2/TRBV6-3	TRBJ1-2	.	TGTGCCAGCAGTTACGCGGGGGGCGACTATGGCTACACCTTC	CASSYAGGDYGYTF
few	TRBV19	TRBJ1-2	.	TGTGCCAGTAGGTCACGGCATGGCTACACCTTC	CASRSRHGYTF
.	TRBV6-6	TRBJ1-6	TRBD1	TGTGCCAGCAGTTACTCGGGACAGGGTACTTCGCCCCTCCACTTT	CASSYSGQGTSPLHF
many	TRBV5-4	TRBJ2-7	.	TGTGCCAGCAGCTTGGGGGATACCGAGCAGTACTTC	CASSLGDTEQYF
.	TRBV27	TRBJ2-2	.	TGTGCCAGCAGTTTAACAACGGGGCGGTCGAACACCGGGGAGCTGTTTTTT	CASSLTTGRSNTGELFF
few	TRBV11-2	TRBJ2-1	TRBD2	TGTGCCAGCAGCCGTCTAGCGGGGGGGCCGGGTGAGCAGTTCTTC	CASSRLAGGPGEQFF
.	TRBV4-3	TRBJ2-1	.	TGCGCCAGCAGCCAGGGAGCCGACACAGTGACCTACAATGAGCAGTTCTTC	CASSQGADTVTYNEQFF
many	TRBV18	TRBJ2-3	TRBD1	TGTGCCAGCTCACTAAGGACAGGGGGCCGCACAGATACGCAGTATTTT	CASSLRTGGRTDTQYF
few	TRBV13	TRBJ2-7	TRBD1	TGTGCCAGCAGCTCTGGGACAGAGGGGGACGAGCAGTACTTC	CASSSGTEGDEQYF
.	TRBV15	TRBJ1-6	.	TGTGCCATCAGCGCAACCGGAGGGCAGACGGACCACTATAATTCACCCCTCCACTTT	CAISATGGQTDHYNSPLHF
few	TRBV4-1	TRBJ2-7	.	TGCGCCAGCAGCCAAGAAGGACACCCGAGCATCGCCGAGCAGTACTTC	CASSQEGHPSIAEQYF
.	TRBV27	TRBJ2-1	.	TGTGCCAGCAGTTTCAGCGGACTACCTACCTACAATGAGCAGTTCTTC	CASSFSGLPTYNEQFF
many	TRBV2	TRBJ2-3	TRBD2	TGTGCCAGCAGTGAAGCGCTTGACGGGGGGGACCCAGATACGCAGTATTTT	CASSEALDGGDPDTQYF
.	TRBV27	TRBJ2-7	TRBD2	TGTGCCAGCGTTAGCGGGAGCCACGAGCAGTACTTC	CASVSGSHEQYF